The 12 T cell receptor beta chains below come from one sample, sequenced in a study of CD8 T cells in ankylosing spondylitis. Points from the study as a whole: For ankylosing spondylitis blood, a TCR beta motif of about 8 highly homologous variants appeared characteristic.

No cognate antigen is known for these TCRs. TCRdb re-called the 5' RACE reads with MiXCR, one entry per CDR3 protein. The sample consists of 350,000 to 450,000 distinct CDR3 sequences, around 26% of them appearing once. Sequencing used blood, either unsorted or a sorted T cell fraction (not recorded which). The receptors shown here come from a male donor with ankylosing spondylitis.

The J gene is TRBJ2-1, the V gene TRBV19, with a weak D call TRBD2 (6 bases). The ends were cut back, 1 base at V and 7 bases at J, with 11 bases in the middle. The CDR3 has 14 residues. Per germline, CDR1 LNHDA and CDR2 SQIVND (reference sequence). CDR3 region: CASSIAGVENEQFF. CDR3 nucleotides: TGTGCCAGTAGTATAGCGGGAGTGGAGAATGAGCAGTTCTTC.

The chain combines TRBV4-1 with TRBJ2-5; D may be TRBD1 or TRBD2 (6 bases each). Germline values: CDR1 MGHRA, CDR2 YSYEKL. The CDR3 length is 15 residues. Trimming cost V 5 bases and J 3 bases, with 16 bases left between them. This CDR3 is CASSFNGGVKETQYF. The DNA for the CDR3 is TGCGCCAGCAGCTTTAACGGGGGCGTTAAAGAGACCCAGTACTTC.

V is TRBV10-2 and J is TRBJ2-1, with 14 bases identical to TRBD2. The CDR3 totals 15 residues. J lost 10 bases, V lost 7 bases, and 9 bases had no gene match. Germline CDR1 reads WSHSY; CDR2 reads SAAADI. CDR3 nucleotide sequence: TGCGCCAGCACCTCGACTAGCGGGAGGGCCTGGGAGCAGTTCTTC. It specifies CASTSTSGRAWEQFF.

This clonotype was found a few times. This chain joins TRBV5-6 and TRBJ2-1, with TRBD2 matching over 13 bases. Trimming cost V 3 bases and J 4 bases; bases outside gene matches: 10. CDR1 is SGHDT and CDR2 is YYEEEE in the germline V gene. The CDR3 is 18 residues long. The CDR3 region is CASSSWTSGSVSYNEQFF. DNA for the CDR3: TGTGCCAGCAGCTCATGGACTAGCGGGAGTGTCTCGTACAATGAGCAGTTCTTC.

V usage is TRBV2 and J usage is TRBJ2-4; weak D call: TRBD1 (5 bases). The V end lost 2 bases, the J end lost 6 bases, and 5 bases lay between the germline ends. In germline, CDR1 is SNHLY, CDR2 FYNNEI. CDR3 size: 12 residues. The DNA for the CDR3 is TGTGCCAGCAGTGAAAGGGGAAACATTCAGTACTTC. Translated: CASSERGNIQYF.

The V gene is TRBV19, the J gene TRBJ2-7; D gene unclear. V lost 3 bases and J 2 bases, leaving 11 bases between the germline ends. The V gene's germline CDR1 is LNHDA and CDR2 SQIVND (reference sequence). The CDR3 has 14 residues. CDR3 in amino acids: CASSIESGTYEQYF. CDR3 bases: TGTGCCAGTAGTATCGAGTCAGGAACCTACGAGCAGTACTTC.

The sample holds a few counts of this clonotype. This chain connects TRBV10-3 to TRBJ2-7, with D maybe TRBD1 (6 bases). This CDR3 has 13 residues. Trimming left V 5 bases short and J 3 bases short, with 11 bases between. Germline CDR1 reads ENHRY; CDR2 reads SYGVKD. CDR3 protein: CAISSRDNYEQYF. The CDR3 DNA sequence: TGTGCCATCAGTAGCCGGGACAACTACGAGCAGTACTTC.

This clonotype was observed many times. This chain uses TRBV5-1 with TRBJ2-3, with D uncertain. V was cut by 5 bases and J by 5 bases, with 6 bases left in between. Germline CDR1 is SGHRS and CDR2 is YFSETQ. The CDR3 is made up of 11 amino acids. This CDR3 is CASRLRDTQYF. DNA of the CDR3: TGCGCCAGCAGGCTGAGAGATACGCAGTATTTT.

This clonotype has just a few counts. This rearrangement joins TRBV11-1 to TRBJ2-7; 14 positions match TRBD2. The CDR3 length is 15 residues. CDR1 is SGHAT, CDR2 FQDESV, per germline (reference sequence). J gave up 3 bases and V 3 bases, and 1 base lay outside the gene matches. CDR3 coding DNA: TGTGCCAGCAGCTTGACTAGCGGGAGGGACTACGAGCAGTACGTC. Its protein is CASSLTSGRDYEQYV.

The V and J genes are TRBV11-2 and TRBJ1-6; D is uncertain. Trimming stripped 5 bases from V and 12 bases from J, with 20 bases between. CDR1 is SGHAT and CDR2 is FQNNGV in the germline V gene. The CDR3 is 15 residues long. The DNA of the CDR3 is TGTGCCAGCAGCCCAAGGCGGGAGAACGGAGGACCCCTCCACTTT. Protein: CASSPRRENGGPLHF.

This chain connects TRBV2 to TRBJ2-7; 7 bases align to TRBD1. The CDR3 runs to 14 residues. Looked up from germline, CDR1 is SNHLY and CDR2 is FYNNEI. Trimming removed 9 bases from V and 5 bases from J; junction bases left unmatched: 13. CDR3 in DNA: TGTGCCAGTGCCCTACAGGGGATAGGGGACGAGCAGTACGTC. This encodes CASALQGIGDEQYV.

This clonotype was picked up many times. The rearrangement uses TRBV27 and TRBJ2-5; D is unresolved. There are 14 residues in the CDR3. V lost 6 bases to trimming and J lost 1 base, with 12 bases between them. Germline V CDR1 and CDR2: MNHEY, SMNVEV (reference sequence). The CDR3 coding sequence is TGTGCCAGCAGCAGTCGTGGTGGCCAAGAGACCCAGTACTTC. It codes for CASSSRGGQETQYF.